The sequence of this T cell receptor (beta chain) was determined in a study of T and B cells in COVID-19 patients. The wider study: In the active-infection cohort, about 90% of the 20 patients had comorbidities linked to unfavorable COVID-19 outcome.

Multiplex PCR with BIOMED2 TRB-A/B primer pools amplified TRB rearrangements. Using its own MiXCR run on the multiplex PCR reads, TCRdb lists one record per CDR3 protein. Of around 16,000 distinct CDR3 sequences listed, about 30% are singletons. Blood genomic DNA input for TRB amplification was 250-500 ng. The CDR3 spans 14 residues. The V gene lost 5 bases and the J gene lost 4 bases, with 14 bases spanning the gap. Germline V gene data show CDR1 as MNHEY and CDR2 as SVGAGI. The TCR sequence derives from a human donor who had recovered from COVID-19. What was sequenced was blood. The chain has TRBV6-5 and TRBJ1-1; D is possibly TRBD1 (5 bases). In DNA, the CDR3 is TGTGCCAGCAGTCGACCCGGGGGGACCACTGAAGCTTTCTTT. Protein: CASSRPGGTTEAFF.